This paragraph reports one T cell receptor beta chain. The CDR3 sequence is 16 residues long. V was pared by 0 bases and J by 3 bases, with 11 bases between. From germline, CDR1 is PRHDT and CDR2 FYEKMQ (reference sequence). These data come from a study of blood T cell repertoires in COVID-19. The protocol was immunoSEQ multiplex PCR, while the TCRdb copy is restricted to in-frame clones and leaves out a portion. The sample has under 200,000 clones, about 86% seen once. Material for sequencing was peripheral blood. This TCR derives from a woman in her 70s with acute or convalescent COVID-19. The rearrangement joins TRBV13 to TRBJ2-2; D remains unclear. This CDR3 reads CASSLGGAVDTGELFF. The CDR3, as DNA: TGTGCCAGCAGCTTAGGCGGTGCGGTCGACACCGGGGAGCTGTTTTTT.